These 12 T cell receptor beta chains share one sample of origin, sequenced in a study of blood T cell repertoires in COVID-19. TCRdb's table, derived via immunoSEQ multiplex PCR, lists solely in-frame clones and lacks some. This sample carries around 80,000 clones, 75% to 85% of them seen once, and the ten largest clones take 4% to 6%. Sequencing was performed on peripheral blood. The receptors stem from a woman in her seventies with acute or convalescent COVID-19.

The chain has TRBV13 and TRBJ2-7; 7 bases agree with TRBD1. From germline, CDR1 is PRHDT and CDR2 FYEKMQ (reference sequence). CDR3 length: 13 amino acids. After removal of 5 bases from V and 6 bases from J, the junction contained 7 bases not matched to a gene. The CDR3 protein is CASSQDRAGEQYF. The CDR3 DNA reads TGTGCCAGCAGCCAAGACAGGGCGGGCGAGCAGTACTTC.

The CDR3 DNA follows: TGCGCCAGCAGCCAAGATGCCAAGGGAAGGGGCACTGAAGCTTTCTTT. Its protein product is CASSQDAKGRGTEAFF. This sequence joins TRBV4-1 and TRBJ1-1; weak D call: TRBD1 (5 bases). CDR1 MGHRA and CDR2 YSYEKL come from the germline V gene. The CDR3 has 16 amino acids. Trimming took off 0 bases at V and 4 bases at J, with 15 bases between the two ends.

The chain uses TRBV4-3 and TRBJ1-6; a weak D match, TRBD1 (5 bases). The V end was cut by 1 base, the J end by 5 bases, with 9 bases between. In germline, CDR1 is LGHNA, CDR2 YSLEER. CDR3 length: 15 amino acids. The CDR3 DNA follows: TGCGCCAGCAGCCAAGGAACGGGGGATAATTCACCCCTCCACTTT. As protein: CASSQGTGDNSPLHF.

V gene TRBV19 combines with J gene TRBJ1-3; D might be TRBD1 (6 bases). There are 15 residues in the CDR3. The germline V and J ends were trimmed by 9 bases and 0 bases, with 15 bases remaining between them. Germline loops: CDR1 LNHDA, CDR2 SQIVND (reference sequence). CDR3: CASFRGAGSGNTIYF. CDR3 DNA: TGTGCCAGCTTTCGGGGGGCAGGCTCTGGAAACACCATATATTTT.

For the CDR3, the DNA is TGTGCCAGCAGTTACTCCGGGGGCCAAGAGACCCAGTACTTC. Residues: CASSYSGGQETQYF. The chain carries TRBV6-2 or TRBV6-3 and TRBJ2-5, with D possibly TRBD2 on 6 matching bases. V lost 0 bases, J lost 1 base, and 6 bases lay in between. CDR3 length: 14 amino acids. Germline V gene sequence: CDR1 MNHEY, CDR2 SVGEGT.

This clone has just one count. The CDR3 DNA follows: TGTGCCAGTAGCCGGGACATAAACACCGGGGAGCTGTTTTTT. It specifies CASSRDINTGELFF. The chain links TRBV19 to TRBJ2-2, with D perhaps matching TRBD1 (6 bases). CDR3 size: 14 residues. CDR1 and CDR2 (germline): LNHDA, SQIVND (reference sequence). V shed 6 bases and J shed 2 bases, with 10 bases lying between them.

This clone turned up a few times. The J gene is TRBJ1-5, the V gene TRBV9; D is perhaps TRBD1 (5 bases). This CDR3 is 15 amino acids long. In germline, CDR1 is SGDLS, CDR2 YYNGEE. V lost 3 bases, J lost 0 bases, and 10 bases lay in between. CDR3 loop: CASSATETSNQPQHF. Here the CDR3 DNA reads TGTGCCAGCAGCGCGACAGAGACTAGCAATCAGCCCCAGCATTTT. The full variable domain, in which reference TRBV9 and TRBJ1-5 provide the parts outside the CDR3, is DSGVTQTPKHLITATGQRVTLRCSPRSGDLSVYWYQQSLDQGLQFLIQYYNGEERAKGNILERFSAQQFPDLHSELNLSSLELGDSALYFCASSATETSNQPQHFGDGTRLSIL.

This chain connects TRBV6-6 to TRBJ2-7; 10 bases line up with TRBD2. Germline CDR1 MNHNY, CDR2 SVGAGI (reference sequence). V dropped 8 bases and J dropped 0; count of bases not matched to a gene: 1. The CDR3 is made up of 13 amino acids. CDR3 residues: CASQRGGSYEQYF. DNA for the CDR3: TGTGCCAGCCAGCGGGGGGGCTCCTACGAGCAGTACTTC.

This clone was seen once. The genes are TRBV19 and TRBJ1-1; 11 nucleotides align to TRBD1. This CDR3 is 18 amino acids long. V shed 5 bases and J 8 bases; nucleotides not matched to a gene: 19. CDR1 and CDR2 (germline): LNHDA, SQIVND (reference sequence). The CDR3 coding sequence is TGTGCCAGTAGTTTACTACCCTTTACCGGGACAGGGGGGACGGAAGCTTTCTTT. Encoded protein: CASSLLPFTGTGGTEAFF.

The CDR3 is CASSHQSSGTEAFF. In nucleotides, the CDR3 is TGTGCCAGCAGCCACCAGAGTTCGGGCACTGAAGCTTTCTTT. J is TRBJ1-1 and V is TRBV3-1 (or the pseudogene TRBV3-2), with D unclear. CDR3 size: 14 residues. Trimming took off 3 bases at V and 4 bases at J, with 12 bases between the two ends. Germline CDR1 and CDR2: LGHDT and YNNKEL (reference sequence).

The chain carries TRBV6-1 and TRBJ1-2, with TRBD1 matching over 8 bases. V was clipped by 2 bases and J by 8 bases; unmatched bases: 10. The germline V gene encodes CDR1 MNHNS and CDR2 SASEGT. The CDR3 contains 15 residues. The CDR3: CASSETRGQPRGYTF. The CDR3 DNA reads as TGTGCCAGCAGTGAAACCAGGGGGCAGCCTCGGGGCTACACCTTC.

The CDR3 DNA reads TGTGCCAGTAGTATCACAGGGGCGGGCCCCGGGGAGCTGTTTTTT. Translating gives CASSITGAGPGELFF. The chain has TRBV19 and TRBJ2-2, with 7 bases matching TRBD1. Germline V gene sequence: CDR1 LNHDA, CDR2 SQIVND (reference sequence). This CDR3 has 15 amino acids. V gave up 3 bases and J gave up 6 bases; unmatched junction bases: 7. The variable domain in full, with the rest retrieved from reference TRBV19 and TRBJ2-2, is DGGITQSPKYLFRKEGQNVTLSCEQNLNHDAMYWYRQDPGQGLRLIYYSQIVNDFQKGDIAEGYSVSREKKESFPLTVTSAQKNPTAFYLCASSITGAGPGELFFGEGSRLTVL.